Each of the 23 T cell receptor beta chains below was sequenced from the same sample in a study of cytomegalovirus exposure and HLA in healthy donors. PCR primers comprised 60 Vbeta and 13 Jbeta primers. Libraries were prepared by immunoSEQ multiplex PCR; TCRdb keeps only in-frame clonotypes and omits some of them. The top ten clones hold 1.5% to 2% of a sample with some 150,000 clones, roughly 70% of them seen once. Sequenced sample: PBMCs. The receptors originated from a woman aged 40 to 50 in good health and CMV-seronegative.

The chain carries TRBV5-4 and TRBJ1-6; TRBD1 is a possible D gene (6 bases). CDR1 and CDR2 from the germline V gene are SGHNT and YYREEE (reference sequence). The V gene lost 0 bases and the J gene lost 9 bases, with 16 bases spanning the gap. The CDR3 length is 16 residues. The CDR3 region has the DNA TGTGCCAGCAGCTTGGGGGTCGGGGGGCGAGGTTCACCCCTCCACTTT. It is translated as CASSLGVGGRGSPLHF.

This clone showed up just a few times. The chain uses TRBV4-1 and TRBJ1-2, with D tentatively TRBD1 (5 bases). This CDR3 has 14 amino acids. Trimming pared 3 bases from V and 6 bases from J, leaving 14 bases between. Germline V gives CDR1 MGHRA, CDR2 YSYEKL. The CDR3, as DNA: TGCGCCAGCAGCCAGACGGGGGGGAACGATGGCTACACCTTC. Residues: CASSQTGGNDGYTF.

This rearrangement joins TRBV5-6 to TRBJ2-3; tentative D call: TRBD2 (5 bases). V lost 0 bases and J lost 6, with 14 bases in between. Germline CDR1 and CDR2: SGHDT and YYEEEE. The CDR3 has 15 amino acids. The CDR3: CASSLDPRGRDTQYF. For the CDR3, the DNA is TGTGCCAGCAGCTTGGACCCCCGAGGGCGGGATACGCAGTATTTT.

The genes are TRBV15 and TRBJ1-4; TRBD1 matches 8 bases. Germline V gives CDR1 LNHNV, CDR2 YYDKDF (reference sequence). The trim removed 3 bases at V and 8 bases at J, leaving 11 bases unmatched. CDR3 length: 16 amino acids. The CDR3 DNA follows: TGTGCCACCAGCAGGAAGGGGGCAGGGGACAGGGAAAAACTGTTTTTT. This sequence encodes CATSRKGAGDREKLFF.

V is TRBV7-9 and J is TRBJ1-2; weak D call: TRBD1 (6 bases). The length of the CDR3 is 16 residues. From germline, CDR1 is SEHNR and CDR2 FQNEAQ (reference sequence). V was shortened by 2 bases and J by 4 bases, with 17 bases between the two germline ends. CDR3 DNA sequence: TGTGCCAGCAGCTTACTATTTGCGGGGGGGCCCTATGGCTACACCTTC. It yields the protein CASSLLFAGGPYGYTF.

The chain joins TRBV19 to TRBJ2-7; 8 bases agree with TRBD2. The germline V gene encodes CDR1 LNHDA and CDR2 SQIVND (reference sequence). The CDR3 covers 15 residues. The V and J ends lost 3 bases and 7 bases, in that order; junction bases with no gene match: 11. The CDR3, as DNA: TGTGCCAGTAGTATTATGGCGGGAGGACTCCGGGAGCAGTACTTC. Translation: CASSIMAGGLREQYF.

This clone was detected a few times. The gene calls are TRBV6-1 and TRBJ1-1, with TRBD1 identical over 7 bases. CDR1 is MNHNS and CDR2 is SASEGT in the germline V gene. Trimming took 3 bases from V and 7 from J; bases not matched to a gene: 5. The CDR3 loop spans 13 amino acids. DNA of the CDR3: TGTGCCAGCAGTGATGGGACAGCCTTTGAAGCTTTCTTT. This encodes CASSDGTAFEAFF.

The chain links TRBV7-9 to TRBJ2-3; 16 positions match TRBD2. This CDR3 is built from 18 residues. Trimming cost V 5 bases and J 4 bases; bases outside gene matches: 9. The germline gives CDR1 SEHNR, CDR2 FQNEAQ (reference sequence). DNA of the CDR3: TGTGCCAGCAGCCCGGAGGGGACTAGCGGGGGGGCCCCAGATACGCAGTATTTT. This gives the protein CASSPEGTSGGAPDTQYF.

The V and J genes are TRBV15 and TRBJ1-4, with a tentative D call TRBD1 (6 bases). Germline-derived CDR1 and CDR2 are LNHNV and YYDKDF (reference sequence). This CDR3 has 16 amino acids. V was trimmed by 0 bases and J by 4 bases, leaving 12 bases between them. CDR3 coding DNA: TGTGCCACCAGCAGAGATTATGGGGGCGTTAATGAAAAACTGTTTTTT. Translated, it gives CATSRDYGGVNEKLFF. The whole variable domain, remainder taken from reference TRBV15 and TRBJ1-4, is DAMVIQNPRYQVTQFGKPVTLSCSQTLNHNVMYWYQQKSSQAPKLLFHYYDKDFNNEADTPDNFQSRRPNTSFCFLDIRSPGLGDTAMYLCATSRDYGGVNEKLFFGSGTQLSVL.

This sequence joins TRBV7-6 and TRBJ2-1, with D possibly matching TRBD1 (6 bases). In germline, CDR1 is SGHVS, CDR2 FNYEAQ. The CDR3 consists of 14 residues. The ends were cut back, 3 bases at V and 4 bases at J, with 10 bases in the middle. The CDR3 coding sequence is TGTGCCAGCAGCTTTGGGACAACTTACAATGAGCAGTTCTTC. Protein sequence: CASSFGTTYNEQFF.

The chain combines TRBV5-1 with TRBJ2-3; a possible D gene is TRBD1 (5 bases). This CDR3 comprises 15 residues. From germline, CDR1 is SGHRS and CDR2 YFSETQ. Trimming left V 0 bases short and J 1 base short, with 9 bases between. CDR3 protein: CASSLVGVGTDTQYF. CDR3 nucleotides: TGCGCCAGCAGCTTGGTAGGGGTGGGCACAGATACGCAGTATTTT.

The gene calls are TRBV7-6 and TRBJ1-5; 10 nucleotides line up with TRBD1. Germline loops: CDR1 SGHVS, CDR2 FNYEAQ. The V gene end was trimmed by 5 bases and the J gene end by 0 bases; junction bases not matched to a gene: 10. This CDR3 is 18 amino acids long. CDR3 in DNA: TGTGCCAGCAGCCCGCGGACAGGGGGAATGATTAGCAATCAGCCCCAGCATTTT. It translates to CASSPRTGGMISNQPQHF.

The rearrangement joins TRBV6-1 to TRBJ1-2; TRBD1 matches 7 bases. CDR1 and CDR2 from the germline V gene are MNHNS and SASEGT. This CDR3 has 13 residues. The V segment lost 8 bases and the J segment 4 bases; nucleotides outside the gene matches: 7. The CDR3 is CASEQGTIYGYTF. DNA for the CDR3: TGTGCCAGCGAACAGGGGACGATCTATGGCTACACCTTC.

This chain connects TRBV10-3 to TRBJ1-2; D is perhaps TRBD1 (5 bases). Looked up from germline, CDR1 is ENHRY and CDR2 is SYGVKD. There are 15 residues in the CDR3. Between the trimmed V and J ends, which lost 5 bases and 6 bases, there was a span of 19 bases. CDR3 sequence: CAISLWGGEVHGYTF. The CDR3 DNA is TGTGCCATCAGTCTATGGGGAGGGGAAGTTCATGGCTACACCTTC.

This clone was picked up many times. V is TRBV6-1 and J is TRBJ2-3; D is possibly TRBD1 (6 bases). The V end was cut by 10 bases, the J end by 4 bases, with 21 bases between. The CDR3 sequence is 15 residues long. In germline, CDR1 is MNHNS, CDR2 SASEGT. CDR3 sequence: CAIGQRGATSDTQYF. The DNA of the CDR3 is TGTGCCATAGGACAGAGAGGGGCTACATCAGATACGCAGTATTTT.

This chain uses TRBV6-6 with TRBJ1-1; TRBD1 matches 8 bases. CDR1 is MNHNY and CDR2 is SVGAGI in the germline V gene (reference sequence). The CDR3 spans 14 residues. J was trimmed by 1 base and V by 6 bases; bases with no gene match: 4. Here the CDR3 DNA reads TGTGCCAGCAGAATGACAGGGGCGAACACTGAAGCTTTCTTT. Its protein is CASRMTGANTEAFF.

The chain has TRBV29-1 and TRBJ1-4; 7 nucleotides line up with TRBD1. From germline, CDR1 is SQVTM and CDR2 ANQGSEA. V lost 3 bases, J lost 4 bases, and 5 bases stayed unmatched. The CDR3 has 14 amino acids. CDR3 amino acids: CSVEGTEDNEKLFF. DNA of the CDR3: TGCAGCGTTGAGGGGACAGAAGATAATGAAAAACTGTTTTTT.

The V and J genes are TRBV4-2 and TRBJ1-5; weak D call: TRBD1 (6 bases). Trimming took off 0 bases at V and 3 bases at J, with 18 bases between the two ends. This CDR3 contains 18 residues. Germline V lookup: CDR1 LGHNA, CDR2 YNFKEQ. The CDR3 is CASSQEIGTRGANQPQHF. For the CDR3, the DNA is TGTGCCAGCAGCCAAGAAATTGGGACCAGGGGCGCCAATCAGCCCCAGCATTTT.

This clone came up a few times. This chain connects TRBV27 to TRBJ2-7; D unclear. The V end was cut by 4 bases, the J end by 3 bases, with 4 bases between. The CDR3 is made up of 11 amino acids. Germline V gene data show CDR1 as MNHEY and CDR2 as SMNVEV (reference sequence). This CDR3 reads CASSSFYEQYF. Written as DNA, the CDR3 is TGTGCCAGCAGTTCGTTCTACGAGCAGTACTTC.

V gene TRBV9 combines with J gene TRBJ1-2; possibly TRBD1 for D (5 bases). CDR1 is SGDLS, CDR2 YYNGEE, per germline. The CDR3 contains 13 residues. V was clipped by 3 bases and J by 1 base, with 7 bases between them. CDR3 loop: CASSADSNYGYTF. CDR3 DNA: TGTGCCAGCAGCGCCGACAGTAACTATGGCTACACCTTC.

This clone has a handful of counts. As DNA, the CDR3 is TGTGCCAGCAGTCTGGACAGGGCGGGAAACACCATATATTTT. Translating gives CASSLDRAGNTIYF. The gene calls are TRBV7-9 and TRBJ1-3; 8 bases are shared with TRBD1. V lost 6 bases and J lost 4; bases outside the gene matches: 5. The CDR3 length is 14 residues. Germline V lookup: CDR1 SEHNR, CDR2 FQNEAQ (reference sequence). Drawing the rest from reference TRBV7-9 and TRBJ1-3, the complete variable domain is DTGVSQNPRHKITKRGQNVTFRCDPISEHNRLYWYRQTLGQGPEFLTYFQNEAQLEKSRLLSDRFSAERPKGSFSTLEIQRTEQGDSAMYLCASSLDRAGNTIYFGEGSWLTVV.

J is TRBJ2-7 and V is TRBV19, with 14 nucleotides matching TRBD2. CDR3 size: 15 residues. Looked up from germline, CDR1 is LNHDA and CDR2 is SQIVND (reference sequence). V lost 5 bases and J lost 7; bases outside the gene matches: 7. CDR3 in amino acids: CASSARLAGGQEQYF. CDR3 sequence (DNA): TGTGCCAGTAGTGCTCGACTAGCGGGGGGGCAAGAGCAGTACTTC.

This chain links TRBV28 with TRBJ2-3; 7 nucleotides line up with TRBD2. Germline V gene sequence: CDR1 MDHEN, CDR2 SYDVKM. CDR3 length: 16 amino acids. The trim removed 6 bases at V and 3 bases at J, leaving 12 bases unmatched. CDR3 sequence reads: CASRGWGGVRTDTQYF. DNA for the CDR3: TGTGCCAGCAGGGGGTGGGGGGGGGTTAGGACAGATACGCAGTATTTT. Full variable domain (rest looked up from reference TRBV28 and TRBJ2-3): DVKVTQSSRYLVKRTGEKVFLECVQDMDHENMFWYRQDPGLGLRLIYFSYDVKMKEKGDIPEGYSVSREKKERFSLILESASTNQTSMYLCASRGWGGVRTDTQYFGPGTRLTVL.